The subject of this entry is one TCR beta chain. Unmatched junction bases numbered 5, after V lost 5 bases and J lost 2 bases. Germline loops: CDR1 MGHDK, CDR2 SYGVNS. The CDR3 length is 15 residues. The entry originates in a study of radiotherapy plus CTLA-4 blockade in lung cancer. This table comes from immunoSEQ multiplex PCR, and its TCRdb copy is limited to in-frame clones, with some not included. The sample has roughly 50,000 clones, 88% seen once; the top ten hold 7.8%. V usage is TRBV25-1 and J usage is TRBJ2-1; 8 positions agree with TRBD1. The clonotype was recovered from a human donor with non-small cell lung cancer whose response to radiotherapy plus ipilimumab could not be evaluated. The starting material was peripheral blood, obtained from a patient treated with radiotherapy plus ipilimumab. The CDR3, as DNA: TGTGCCAGCAGTTCCCCGGGACAGGCCTACAATGAGCAGTTCTTC. Its protein is CASSSPGQAYNEQFF. Full variable domain (missing parts from reference TRBV25-1 and TRBJ2-1): EADIYQTPRYLVIGTGKKITLECSQTMGHDKMYWYQQDPGMELHLIHYSYGVNSTEKGDLSSESTVSRIRTEHFPLTLESARPSHTSQYLCASSSPGQAYNEQFFGPGTRLTVL.